Listed below are T cell receptor beta chains from one sample, sequenced in a study of OX40 agonist ivuxolimab in advanced cancers. Data came from immunoSEQ multiplex PCR; TCRdb stores just in-frame clones and leaves some out. The table lists 55,000 to 70,000 clones, 84% of them singletons. The sample in question was CD4+ or CD8+ T cells sorted from blood, obtained in a trial of the OX40 agonist ivuxolimab. Receptor source: an adult with an advanced solid tumor such as melanoma, head and neck, liver or kidney cancer. Each CDR3 is given with its conserved first and last residue. The D gene is left open where the match is weak. Clone size appears in some rows only: once, few, many, or a class for an expanded clone.

abundance	j_gene	d_gene	v_gene	CDR3nt	CDR3aa
NA	TRBJ2-1	NA	TRBV6-6	TGTGCCAGCAGACGATCAAACGGTGTCTATGAGCAGTTCTTC	CASRRSNGVYEQFF
once	TRBJ2-1	NA	TRBV9	TGTGCCAGCAGCGTCGGGACAACCCGCTCCTACAATGAGCAGTTCTTC	CASSVGTTRSYNEQFF
NA	TRBJ2-3	TRBD2	TRBV4-2	TGTGCCAGCAGCCGAGAGACTAGCTTCGGGAGTACACAGTATTTT	CASSRETSFGSTQYF
NA	TRBJ1-5	NA	TRBV5-4	TGTGCCAGCAGCTTGGGTGTCAGGTCGGATCAGCCCCAGCATTTT	CASSLGVRSDQPQHF
NA	TRBJ1-1	NA	TRBV19	TGTGCCAGTAGTATTTGGGGTACGAACACTGAAGCTTTCTTT	CASSIWGTNTEAFF
NA	TRBJ1-4	TRBD1	TRBV7-2	TGTGCCAGCAGCTTCATGGACAGGGGGAATGAAAAACTGTTTTTT	CASSFMDRGNEKLFF
NA	TRBJ2-7	TRBD1	TRBV28	TGTGCCAGCAGTCCACCGGGACAGGGGGTGAGCTACGAGCAGTACTTC	CASSPPGQGVSYEQYF
NA	TRBJ1-5	NA	TRBV6-5	TGTGCCAGCAGTTACCCAGGGACAAGCAATCAGCCCCAGCATTTT	CASSYPGTSNQPQHF
NA	TRBJ2-7	NA	TRBV6-1	TGTGCCAGCAGTGAGGGGACGTCGAACTACGAGCAGTACTTC	CASSEGTSNYEQYF
NA	TRBJ2-3	TRBD1	TRBV6-1	TGTGCCAGCAGTGACCCGGGACAGCTAGTAAGCACAGATACGCAGTATTTT	CASSDPGQLVSTDTQYF
NA	TRBJ2-1	TRBD2	TRBV5-1	TGCGCCAGCAGCTCCAAATCCGGGACTAGTGGAGTCGATGAGCAGTTCTTC	CASSSKSGTSGVDEQFF
NA	TRBJ1-5	TRBD1	TRBV6-6	TGTGCCAGCAGTTACCCCCTTCCAGGGGGCGGTCAGCCCCAGCATTTT	CASSYPLPGGGQPQHF
NA	TRBJ2-3	TRBD2	TRBV9	TGTGCCAGCAGCGCGGGACTAGCGGGAAGGGGAGATACGCAGTATTTT	CASSAGLAGRGDTQYF
NA	TRBJ2-1	NA	TRBV5-4	TGTGCCAGCAGCTTGCCGCCCGGGGGCGTTAGCTCCTACAATGAGCAGTTCTTC	CASSLPPGGVSSYNEQFF